This TCR beta chain appears in the sequencing data of a study of cytomegalovirus exposure and HLA in healthy donors. The germline gives CDR1 SGHTA, CDR2 FQGNSA. The V gene lost 5 bases and the J gene lost 6 bases, with 23 bases spanning the gap. The CDR3 covers 16 residues. As regards this clone: As yet, its antigen is unknown.

Findings and limits, study-wide: Association of a missense DCLRE1C variant with TCR beta V- and J-gene trimming was reported in a later analysis. Solely CMV serostatus was available to characterize immune exposure. Association with HLA alleles at 0.05 false discovery rate was found for 15,000 to 20,000 TCR beta sequences in a later analysis.

The study ran its PCR with 60 Vbeta and 13 Jbeta primers. Method: immunoSEQ multiplex PCR; TCRdb's copy keeps in-frame clones and lacks some. The table counts over 65,000 clones; approximately 4.3% lies in the top ten. This clonotype was sampled from a man aged 25 to 45 in good health and CMV-seronegative. What was sequenced was PBMCs. The genes are TRBV7-2 and TRBJ2-7; TRBD1 might be the D (6 bases). CDR3 sequence reads: CASSLQSTGGGGEQYF. The DNA for the CDR3 is TGTGCCAGCAGCCTTCAGTCGACAGGAGGCGGAGGCGAGCAGTACTTC.